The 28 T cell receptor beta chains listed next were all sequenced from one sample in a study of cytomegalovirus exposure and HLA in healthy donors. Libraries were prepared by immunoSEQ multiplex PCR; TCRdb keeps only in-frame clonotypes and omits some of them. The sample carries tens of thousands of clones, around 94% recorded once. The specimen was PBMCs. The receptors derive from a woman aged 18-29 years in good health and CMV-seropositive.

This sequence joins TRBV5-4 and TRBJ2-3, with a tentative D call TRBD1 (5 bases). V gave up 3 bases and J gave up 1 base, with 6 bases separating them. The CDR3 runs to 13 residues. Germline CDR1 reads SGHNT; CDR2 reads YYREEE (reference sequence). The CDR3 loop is CASSSTGTDTQYF. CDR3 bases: TGTGCCAGCAGCTCGACAGGCACAGATACGCAGTATTTT.

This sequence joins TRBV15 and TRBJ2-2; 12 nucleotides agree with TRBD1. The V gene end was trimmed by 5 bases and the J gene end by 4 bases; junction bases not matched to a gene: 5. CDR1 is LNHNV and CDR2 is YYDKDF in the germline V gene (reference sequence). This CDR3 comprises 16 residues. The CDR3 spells CATSPGQGAGTGELFF. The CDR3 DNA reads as TGTGCCACCAGCCCGGGACAGGGGGCTGGCACCGGGGAGCTGTTTTTT. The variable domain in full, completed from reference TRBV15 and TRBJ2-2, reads DAMVIQNPRYQVTQFGKPVTLSCSQTLNHNVMYWYQQKSSQAPKLLFHYYDKDFNNEADTPDNFQSRRPNTSFCFLDIRSPGLGDTAMYLCATSPGQGAGTGELFFGEGSRLTVL.

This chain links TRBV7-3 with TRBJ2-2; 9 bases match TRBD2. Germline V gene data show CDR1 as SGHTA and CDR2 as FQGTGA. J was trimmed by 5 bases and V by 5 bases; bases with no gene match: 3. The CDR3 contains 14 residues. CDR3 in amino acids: CASSATSGTGELFF. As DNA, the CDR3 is TGTGCCAGCAGCGCCACTAGCGGGACCGGGGAGCTGTTTTTT.

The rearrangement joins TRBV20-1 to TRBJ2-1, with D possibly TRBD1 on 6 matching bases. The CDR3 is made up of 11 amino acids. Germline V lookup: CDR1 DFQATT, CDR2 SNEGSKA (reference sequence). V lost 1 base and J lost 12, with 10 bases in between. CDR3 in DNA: TGCAGTGCTAGAGGAGGACAGATGCAGTTCTTC. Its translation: CSARGGQMQFF.

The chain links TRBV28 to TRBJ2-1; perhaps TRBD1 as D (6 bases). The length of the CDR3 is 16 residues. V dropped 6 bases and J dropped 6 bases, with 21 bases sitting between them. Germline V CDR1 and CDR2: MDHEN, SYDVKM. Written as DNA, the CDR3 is TGTGCCAGCAGCCTCCAAACAGGGTATGGTCGCAATGAGCAGTTCTTC. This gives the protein CASSLQTGYGRNEQFF. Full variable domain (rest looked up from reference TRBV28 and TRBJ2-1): DVKVTQSSRYLVKRTGEKVFLECVQDMDHENMFWYRQDPGLGLRLIYFSYDVKMKEKGDIPEGYSVSREKKERFSLILESASTNQTSMYLCASSLQTGYGRNEQFFGPGTRLTVL.

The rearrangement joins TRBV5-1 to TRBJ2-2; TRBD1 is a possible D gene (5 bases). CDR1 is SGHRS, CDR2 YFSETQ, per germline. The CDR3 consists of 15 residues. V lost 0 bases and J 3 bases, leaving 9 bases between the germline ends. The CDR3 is CASSLVTRDTGELFF. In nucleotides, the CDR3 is TGCGCCAGCAGCTTGGTAACCAGGGACACCGGGGAGCTGTTTTTT.

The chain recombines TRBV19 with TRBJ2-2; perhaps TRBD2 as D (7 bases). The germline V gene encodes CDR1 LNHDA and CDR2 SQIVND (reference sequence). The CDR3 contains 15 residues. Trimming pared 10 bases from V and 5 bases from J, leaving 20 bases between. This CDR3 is CATHMGGAVTGELFF. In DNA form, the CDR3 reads TGTGCCACCCATATGGGGGGGGCAGTTACCGGGGAGCTGTTTTTT.

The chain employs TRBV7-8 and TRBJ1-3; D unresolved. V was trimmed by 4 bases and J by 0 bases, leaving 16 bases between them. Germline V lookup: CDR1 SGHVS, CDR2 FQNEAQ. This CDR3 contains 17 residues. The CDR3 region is CASSSRVVWSSGNTIYF. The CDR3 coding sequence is TGTGCCAGCAGCTCCCGCGTAGTGTGGAGCTCTGGAAACACCATATATTTT.

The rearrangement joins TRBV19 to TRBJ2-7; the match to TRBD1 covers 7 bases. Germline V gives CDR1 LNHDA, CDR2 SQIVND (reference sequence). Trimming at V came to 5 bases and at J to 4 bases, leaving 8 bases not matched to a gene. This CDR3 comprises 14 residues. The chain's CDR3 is CASSPTGYGYEQYF. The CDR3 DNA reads TGTGCCAGTAGTCCGACAGGGTACGGGTACGAGCAGTACTTC.

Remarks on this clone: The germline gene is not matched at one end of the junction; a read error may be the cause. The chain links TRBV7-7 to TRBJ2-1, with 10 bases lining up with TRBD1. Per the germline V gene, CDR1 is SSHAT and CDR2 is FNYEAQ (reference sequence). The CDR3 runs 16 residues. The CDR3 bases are TGTGCTAGCAGTATTGGGGGGACAGGGGAAAACAATGAGCAGTTCTTC. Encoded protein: CASSIGGTGENNEQFF.

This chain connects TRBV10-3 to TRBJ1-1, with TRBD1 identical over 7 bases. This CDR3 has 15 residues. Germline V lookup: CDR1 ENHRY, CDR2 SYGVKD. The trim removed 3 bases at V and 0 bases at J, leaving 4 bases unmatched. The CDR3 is CAISELTGVNTEAFF. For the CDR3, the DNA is TGTGCCATCAGTGAATTAACAGGGGTGAACACTGAAGCTTTCTTT.

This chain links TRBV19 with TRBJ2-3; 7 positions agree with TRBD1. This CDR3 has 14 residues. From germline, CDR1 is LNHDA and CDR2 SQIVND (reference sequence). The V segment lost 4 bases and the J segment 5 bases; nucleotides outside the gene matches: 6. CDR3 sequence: CASSRDSDQDTQYF. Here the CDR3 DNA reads TGTGCCAGTAGTAGGGACAGCGACCAAGATACGCAGTATTTT.

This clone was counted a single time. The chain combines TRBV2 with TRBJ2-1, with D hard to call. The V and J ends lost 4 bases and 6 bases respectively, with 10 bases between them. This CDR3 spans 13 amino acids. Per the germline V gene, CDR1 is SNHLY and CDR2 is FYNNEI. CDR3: CASSVEFSNEQFF. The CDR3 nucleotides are TGTGCCAGCAGTGTGGAGTTCTCCAATGAGCAGTTCTTC.

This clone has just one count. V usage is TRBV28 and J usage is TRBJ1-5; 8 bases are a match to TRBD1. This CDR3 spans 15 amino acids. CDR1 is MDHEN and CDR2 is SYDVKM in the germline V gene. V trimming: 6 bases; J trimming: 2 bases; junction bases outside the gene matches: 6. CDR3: CASRVGTGGNQPQHF. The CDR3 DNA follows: TGTGCCAGCAGGGTAGGGACAGGCGGCAATCAGCCCCAGCATTTT. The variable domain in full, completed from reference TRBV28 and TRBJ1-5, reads DVKVTQSSRYLVKRTGEKVFLECVQDMDHENMFWYRQDPGLGLRLIYFSYDVKMKEKGDIPEGYSVSREKKERFSLILESASTNQTSMYLCASRVGTGGNQPQHFGDGTRLSIL.

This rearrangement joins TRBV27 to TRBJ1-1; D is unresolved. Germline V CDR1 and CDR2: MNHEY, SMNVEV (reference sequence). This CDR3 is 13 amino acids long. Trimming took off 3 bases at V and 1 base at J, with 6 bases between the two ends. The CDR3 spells CASSFLQNTEAFF. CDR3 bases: TGTGCCAGCAGTTTTTTACAGAACACTGAAGCTTTCTTT.

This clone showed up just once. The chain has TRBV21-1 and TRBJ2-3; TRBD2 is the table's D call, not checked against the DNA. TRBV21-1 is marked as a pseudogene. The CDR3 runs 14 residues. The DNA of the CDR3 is TGTGCCAGCAGCAAAGCCCGGGTCCCAGATACGCAGTATTTT. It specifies CASSKARVPDTQYF.

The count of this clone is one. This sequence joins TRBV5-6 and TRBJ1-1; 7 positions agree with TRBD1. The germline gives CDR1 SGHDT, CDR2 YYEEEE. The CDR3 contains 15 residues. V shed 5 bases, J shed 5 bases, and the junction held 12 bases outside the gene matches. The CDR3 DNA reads TGTGCCAGCAGGAAACAGGGGCCCGTTGGGACTGAAGCTTTCTTT. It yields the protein CASRKQGPVGTEAFF.

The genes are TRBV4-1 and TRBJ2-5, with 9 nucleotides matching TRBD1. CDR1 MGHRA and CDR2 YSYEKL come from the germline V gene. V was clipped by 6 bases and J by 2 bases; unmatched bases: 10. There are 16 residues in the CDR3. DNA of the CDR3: TGCGCCAGCAGTTTGGGGCGCGGACAGGGGCAAGAGACCCAGTACTTC. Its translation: CASSLGRGQGQETQYF.

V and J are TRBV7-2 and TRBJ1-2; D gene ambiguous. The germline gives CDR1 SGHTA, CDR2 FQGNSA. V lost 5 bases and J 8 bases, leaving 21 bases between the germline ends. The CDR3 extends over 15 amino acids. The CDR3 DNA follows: TGTGCCAGCAGCCCCCGAGTAAGAACTGTAGAGGGCTACACCTTC. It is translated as CASSPRVRTVEGYTF.

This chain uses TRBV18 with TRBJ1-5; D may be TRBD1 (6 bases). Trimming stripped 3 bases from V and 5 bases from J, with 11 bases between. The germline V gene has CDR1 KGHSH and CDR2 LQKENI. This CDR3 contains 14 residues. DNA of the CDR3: TGTGCCAGCTCACCCGGGGCAGGGGATCAGCCCCAGCATTTT. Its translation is CASSPGAGDQPQHF.

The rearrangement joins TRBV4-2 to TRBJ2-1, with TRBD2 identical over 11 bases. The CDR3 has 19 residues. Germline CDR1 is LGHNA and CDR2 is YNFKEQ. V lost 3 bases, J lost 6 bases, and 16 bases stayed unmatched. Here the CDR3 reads CASSQRGGRLAGFRNEQFF. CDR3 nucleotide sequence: TGTGCCAGCAGCCAGAGGGGGGGCCGACTAGCGGGGTTCCGCAATGAGCAGTTCTTC.

Here the CDR3 DNA reads TGTGCCAGCAGTTTACTCCGCCGTGCAGGCCCAAACACCATATATTTT. This encodes CASSLLRRAGPNTIYF. This rearrangement joins TRBV28 to TRBJ1-3; D is undetermined. The CDR3 is made up of 16 amino acids. V lost 2 bases, J lost 6 bases, and 17 bases lay in between. Looked up from germline, CDR1 is MDHEN and CDR2 is SYDVKM.

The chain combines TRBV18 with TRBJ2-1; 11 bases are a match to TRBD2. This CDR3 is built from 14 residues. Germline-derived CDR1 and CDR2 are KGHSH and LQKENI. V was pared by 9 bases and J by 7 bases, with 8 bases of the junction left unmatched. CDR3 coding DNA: TGTGCCAGTAAGACTAGCGGGGCGATAAATGAGCAGTTCTTC. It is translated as CASKTSGAINEQFF.

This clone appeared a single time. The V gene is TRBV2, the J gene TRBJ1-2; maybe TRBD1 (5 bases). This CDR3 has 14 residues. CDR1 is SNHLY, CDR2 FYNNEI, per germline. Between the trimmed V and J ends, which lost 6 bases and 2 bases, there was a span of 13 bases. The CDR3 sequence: CASSLLDSNYGYTF. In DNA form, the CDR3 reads TGTGCCAGCAGCCTCCTCGACAGCAACTATGGCTACACCTTC.

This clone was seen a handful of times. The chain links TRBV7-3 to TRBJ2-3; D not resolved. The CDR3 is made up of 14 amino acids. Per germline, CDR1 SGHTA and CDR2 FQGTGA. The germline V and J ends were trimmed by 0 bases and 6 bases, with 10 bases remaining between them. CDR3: CASSLTSALDTQYF. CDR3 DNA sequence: TGTGCCAGCAGCTTAACGAGTGCGCTGGATACGCAGTATTTT.

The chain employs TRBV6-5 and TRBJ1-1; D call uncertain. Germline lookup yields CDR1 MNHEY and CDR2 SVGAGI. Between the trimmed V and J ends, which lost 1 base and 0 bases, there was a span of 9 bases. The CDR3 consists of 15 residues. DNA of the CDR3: TGTGCCAGCAGTTACTTGGGCAATGTGAACACTGAAGCTTTCTTT. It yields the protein CASSYLGNVNTEAFF.

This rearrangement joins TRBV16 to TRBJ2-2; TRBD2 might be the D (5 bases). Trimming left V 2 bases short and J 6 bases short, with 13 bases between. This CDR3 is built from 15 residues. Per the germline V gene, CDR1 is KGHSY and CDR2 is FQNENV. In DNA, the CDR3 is TGTGCCAGCAGCCAAACCGGGATCTGGGCCGGGGAGCTGTTTTTT. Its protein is CASSQTGIWAGELFF.

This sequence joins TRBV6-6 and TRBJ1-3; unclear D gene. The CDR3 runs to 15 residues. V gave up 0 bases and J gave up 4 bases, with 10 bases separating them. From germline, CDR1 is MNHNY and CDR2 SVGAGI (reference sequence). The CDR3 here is CASSYSVTRGNTIYF. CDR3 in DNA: TGTGCCAGCAGTTACTCTGTGACACGCGGAAACACCATATATTTT.